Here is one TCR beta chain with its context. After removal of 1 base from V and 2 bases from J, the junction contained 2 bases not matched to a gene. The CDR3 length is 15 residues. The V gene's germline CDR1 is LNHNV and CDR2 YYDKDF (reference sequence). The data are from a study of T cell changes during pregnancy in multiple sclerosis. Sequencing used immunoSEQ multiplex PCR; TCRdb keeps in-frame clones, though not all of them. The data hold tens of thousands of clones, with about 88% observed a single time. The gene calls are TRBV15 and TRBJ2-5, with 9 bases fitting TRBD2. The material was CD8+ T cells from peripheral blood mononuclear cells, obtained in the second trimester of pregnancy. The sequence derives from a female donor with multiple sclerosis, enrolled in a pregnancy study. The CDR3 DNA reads TGTGCCACCAGCAGAGGACTAGCGGTACAAGAGACCCAGTACTTC. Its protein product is CATSRGLAVQETQYF.